A selection of T cell receptor beta chains follows, all from one sample in a study of T cells in Graves' hyperthyroidism and ophthalmopathy. TCRdb ran MiXCR on the multiplex PCR reads and lists one entry per CDR3 protein. The sample contains approximately 270,000 distinct CDR3 sequences, 14% to 15% of which appear only once. The sample consisted of blood. The source of these receptors is a woman in her thirties or forties with Graves' hyperthyroidism that later progressed to Graves' ophthalmopathy. The CDR3 runs from the conserved cysteine through the conserved F or W. A D gene is named only where the DNA matches it firmly. Size is omitted from some rows. Given values are once, few, many or a class for expanded clones.

len: 15
abundance: many
j_gene: TRBJ2-4
d_gene: TRBD1
v_gene: TRBV28
CDR3nt: TGTGCCAGCAGTTCGATTGGGACAGGGAAAAACATTCAGTACTTC
CDR3aa: CASSSIGTGKNIQYF

len: 13
abundance: many
j_gene: TRBJ2-7
d_gene: -
v_gene: TRBV6-1
CDR3nt: TGTGCCAGCAGTTACGAGGGTCTCTACGAGCAGTACTTC
CDR3aa: CASSYEGLYEQYF

len: 15
abundance: -
j_gene: TRBJ2-1
d_gene: -
v_gene: TRBV11-2
CDR3nt: TGTGCCAGCAGTAGGCTTGAGGGCTCCTACAATGAGCAGTTCTTC
CDR3aa: CASSRLEGSYNEQFF

len: 12
abundance: once
j_gene: TRBJ1-1
d_gene: -
v_gene: TRBV20-1
CDR3nt: TGCAGTGTATCCGGGGGTGACACTGAAGCTTTCTTT
CDR3aa: CSVSGGDTEAFF

len: 15
abundance: many
j_gene: TRBJ1-2
d_gene: -
v_gene: TRBV28
CDR3nt: TGTGCCAGCAGTCCAGGGTGGGTCCAGGGCTATGGCTACACCTTC
CDR3aa: CASSPGWVQGYGYTF

len: 17
abundance: -
j_gene: TRBJ1-3
d_gene: TRBD1
v_gene: TRBV19
CDR3nt: TGTGCCAGTAACCCTGTCGGACAGGGGGCTTTTTCGGACACCATATATTTT
CDR3aa: CASNPVGQGAFSDTIYF

len: 15
abundance: few
j_gene: TRBJ2-2
d_gene: -
v_gene: TRBV7-8
CDR3nt: TGTGCCAGCAGCTTAACCCCGGGGGGCTCCGGGGAGCTGTTTTTT
CDR3aa: CASSLTPGGSGELFF

len: 15
abundance: few
j_gene: TRBJ2-7
d_gene: -
v_gene: TRBV5-4
CDR3nt: TGTGCCAGCAGCGCGTTCCGGGACATCCACTACGAGCAGTACTTC
CDR3aa: CASSAFRDIHYEQYF

len: 14
abundance: -
j_gene: TRBJ2-1
d_gene: TRBD2
v_gene: TRBV7-9
CDR3nt: TGTGCCAGCAGCCCCTCTAGCGGGAACTATGAGCAGTTCTTC
CDR3aa: CASSPSSGNYEQFF

len: 15
abundance: many
j_gene: TRBJ2-5
d_gene: -
v_gene: TRBV2
CDR3nt: TGTGCCAGCAGTGAGCACCACAGGGCCCAAGAGACCCAGTACTTC
CDR3aa: CASSEHHRAQETQYF

len: 16
abundance: -
j_gene: TRBJ2-7
d_gene: -
v_gene: TRBV5-1
CDR3nt: TGCGCCAGCAGCTTGGACGGACCCCACTCTACTAGGGGGCAGTACTTC
CDR3aa: CASSLDGPHSTRGQYF

len: 14
abundance: many
j_gene: TRBJ2-5
d_gene: -
v_gene: TRBV27
CDR3nt: TGTGCCAGCAGTCTCCAATCTGGAGCAGAGACCCAGTACTTC
CDR3aa: CASSLQSGAETQYF

len: 11
abundance: -
j_gene: TRBJ1-1
d_gene: -
v_gene: TRBV29-1
CDR3nt: TGCAGCGTTGTAAGGGTTACTGAAGCTTTCTTT
CDR3aa: CSVVRVTEAFF